Included here is one TCR beta chain sequence, with context. As yet, its antigen is unknown. Making the TCR beta libraries involved quantitative 5'-RACE with molecular barcodes. TCRdb reprocessed the 5' RACE reads via MiXCR and lists one record per CDR3 protein. This table has fewer than 200,000 distinct CDR3 sequences, 18% appearing once. These data come from a study of CD8 T cells in ankylosing spondylitis. Study findings and constraints: A CD8+ phenotype characterized the disease-linked clones, which were relatively rare in peripheral blood. Matched ankylosing spondylitis synovial fluid reportedly showed significant enrichment of disease-linked clones.

CDR3 length: 15 residues. Trimming took 6 bases from V and 0 from J; bases not matched to a gene: 6. Germline CDR1 is SQVTM and CDR2 is ANQGSEA. The chain links TRBV29-1 to TRBJ1-3; 9 bases line up with TRBD1. The clonotype originates from a male donor aged 10-35 years with ankylosing spondylitis or in good health (not recorded which). Sequencing input: blood, either unsorted or a sorted T cell fraction (not recorded which). CDR3 region: CSVGKDRGSGNTIYF. Written as DNA, the CDR3 is TGCAGCGTCGGTAAGGACAGGGGCTCTGGAAACACCATATATTTT.